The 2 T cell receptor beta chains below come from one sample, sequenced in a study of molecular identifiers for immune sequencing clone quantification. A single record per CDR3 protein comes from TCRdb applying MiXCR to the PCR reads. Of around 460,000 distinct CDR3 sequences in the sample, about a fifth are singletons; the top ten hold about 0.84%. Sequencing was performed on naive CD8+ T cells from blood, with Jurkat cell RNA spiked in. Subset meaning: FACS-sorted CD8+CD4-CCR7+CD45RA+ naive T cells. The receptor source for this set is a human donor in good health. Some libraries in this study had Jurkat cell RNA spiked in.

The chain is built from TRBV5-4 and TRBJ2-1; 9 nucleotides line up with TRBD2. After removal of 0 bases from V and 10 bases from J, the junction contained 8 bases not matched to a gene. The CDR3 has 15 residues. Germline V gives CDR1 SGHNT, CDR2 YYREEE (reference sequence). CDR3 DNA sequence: TGTGCCAGCAGCTTGGTGGGACTAGCCATAGAGGAGCAGTTCTTC. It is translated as CASSLVGLAIEEQFF.

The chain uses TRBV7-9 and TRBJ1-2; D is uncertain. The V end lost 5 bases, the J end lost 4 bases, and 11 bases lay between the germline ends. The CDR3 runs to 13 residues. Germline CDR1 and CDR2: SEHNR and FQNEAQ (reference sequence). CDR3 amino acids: CASSPVTSYGYTF. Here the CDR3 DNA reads TGTGCCAGCAGCCCCGTCACGAGCTATGGCTACACCTTC.